A single T cell receptor beta chain is shown here with its context. The sample originates from a study of cytomegalovirus exposure and HLA in healthy donors. The CDR3 contains 13 residues. Germline assignment: CDR1 LNHNV and CDR2 YYDKDF (reference sequence). With V trimmed by 0 bases and J by 8 bases, 4 bases remained unmatched. Primers: 60 Vbeta forward and 13 Jbeta reverse. Here immunoSEQ multiplex PCR was the method, and the copy in TCRdb shows in-frame clones only, minus some. The sample gives fewer than 100,000 clones, 76% of which show up once; 1.5% to 2% is in the top ten. The sequence was obtained from a man aged 35-49 years in good health and CMV-seronegative. The specimen sequenced was PBMCs. This chain joins TRBV15 and TRBJ2-7; 7 bases fit TRBD2. CDR3 bases: TGTGCCACCAGCAGAGACAGGGAGGGAAAGCAGTACTTC. Protein product: CATSRDREGKQYF.